These 28 T cell receptor beta chains were sequenced from one sample in a study of blood T cells in healthy people across ages. The authors ran a second PCR of about 7 to 11 cycles using a sample-barcoded 5' primer and a J-beta primer mix. TCRdb analysed the 5' RACE reads with MiXCR anew, one entry per CDR3 protein. The top ten clones hold less than 9% of a sample with just under 550,000 distinct CDR3 sequences, 24% of them seen once. In addition, the sample was reused for a study of T cells of mothers and their children.

Sequencing input: blood. The receptors derive from a boy aged 5 to 17 in good health.

The chain joins TRBV7-2 to TRBJ1-5, with 10 bases fitting TRBD1. With V trimmed by 4 bases and J by 5 bases, 5 bases remained unmatched. The CDR3 length is 15 residues. Germline V CDR1 and CDR2: SGHTA, FQGNSA. The CDR3 protein is CASSSEDRGYQPQHF. The CDR3 DNA is TGTGCCAGCAGCTCCGAGGACAGGGGGTATCAGCCCCAGCATTTT.

This clonotype came up a few times. CDR3 nucleotides: TGTGCCAGCAGCTTAGTTGAGGACAATGAGCAGTTCTTC. This translates into CASSLVEDNEQFF. This chain connects TRBV7-2 to TRBJ2-1, with D unresolved. From germline, CDR1 is SGHTA and CDR2 FQGNSA. The CDR3 has 13 amino acids. The germline V and J ends were trimmed by 1 base and 5 bases, with 6 bases remaining between them.

The rearrangement uses TRBV20-1 and TRBJ1-2, with TRBD1 identical over 8 bases. The CDR3 loop spans 14 amino acids. Trimming at V came to 2 bases and at J to 7 bases, leaving 9 bases not matched to a gene. The V gene's germline CDR1 is DFQATT and CDR2 SNEGSKA (reference sequence). CDR3 nucleotides: TGCAGTGCTAGATTCGGCAGGGGGCGTTCTGGCTACACCTTC. Its protein product is CSARFGRGRSGYTF.

This chain links TRBV5-5 with TRBJ2-3; 7 bases map to TRBD2. The V gene's germline CDR1 is SGHKS and CDR2 YYEKEE (reference sequence). After removal of 1 base from V and 4 bases from J, the junction contained 9 bases not matched to a gene. This CDR3 comprises 16 residues. CDR3 nucleotides: TGTGCCAGCAGCTTGAGTAGTACTAGCGCGGCAGATACGCAGTATTTT. It yields the protein CASSLSSTSAADTQYF.

This chain uses TRBV7-9 with TRBJ2-5, with D possibly being TRBD2 (5 bases). CDR1 and CDR2 (germline): SEHNR, FQNEAQ (reference sequence). This CDR3 is 15 amino acids long. Trimming pared 6 bases from V and 1 base from J, leaving 15 bases between. The CDR3 region has the DNA TGTGCCAGCAGGCCCCGGGAAACCTCCCAAGAGACCCAGTACTTC. This encodes CASRPRETSQETQYF.

This chain uses TRBV7-3 with TRBJ2-1; 14 nucleotides agree with TRBD2. Germline lookup yields CDR1 SGHTA and CDR2 FQGTGA. Trimming took 5 bases from V and 7 from J; bases not matched to a gene: 4. CDR3 length equals 15 residues. The CDR3 DNA is TGTGCCAGCAGCCAACGACTAGCGGGAGGGAATGAGCAGTTCTTC. Translation gives CASSQRLAGGNEQFF.

This clonotype has a handful of counts. The V and J genes are TRBV4-3 and TRBJ2-2, with D possibly TRBD1 on 6 matching bases. This CDR3 comprises 16 residues. Trimming cost V 0 bases and J 5 bases, with 13 bases left between them. Germline CDR1 is LGHNA and CDR2 is YSLEER. The CDR3 sequence is CASSQEPPQGTGELFF. The DNA for the CDR3 is TGCGCCAGCAGCCAAGAACCCCCCCAGGGGACCGGGGAGCTGTTTTTT.

The chain has TRBV3-1 and TRBJ1-2; D might be TRBD1 (5 bases). CDR1 is LGHDT, CDR2 YNNKEL, per germline (reference sequence). V was clipped by 1 base and J by 2 bases, with 20 bases between them. CDR3 size: 18 residues. CDR3 region: CASSQGSAIGASNYGYTF. The CDR3 DNA reads as TGTGCCAGCAGCCAAGGCTCCGCTATCGGGGCTTCGAACTATGGCTACACCTTC.

This clonotype was detected once. V gene TRBV5-1 combines with J gene TRBJ2-2, with TRBD1 matching 7 bases. The V gene end was trimmed by 4 bases and the J gene end by 7 bases; junction bases not matched to a gene: 10. The CDR3 has 15 residues. The germline gives CDR1 SGHRS, CDR2 YFSETQ. CDR3 sequence: CASSAGTVRGGELFF. The CDR3 DNA reads TGCGCCAGCAGCGCCGGGACAGTTCGCGGCGGGGAGCTGTTTTTT.

V usage is TRBV11-2 and J usage is TRBJ2-1; TRBD1 matches 8 bases. The J call may be mistaken, given a closer DNA end match to TRBJ2-7. This CDR3 is 15 amino acids long. The germline V gene has CDR1 SGHAT and CDR2 FQNNGV. Here the CDR3 reads CASSLVGQGGYEQYF. As DNA, the CDR3 is TGTGCCAGCAGCTTAGTAGGACAGGGTGGCTACGAGCAGTACTTC.

The CDR3 nucleotides are TGTGCCAGCAGTTACCTACCCGGTACCTACGAGCAGTACTTC. Its protein product is CASSYLPGTYEQYF. The chain has TRBV28 and TRBJ2-7; D unclear. Trimming removed 4 bases from V and 2 bases from J, with 12 bases in between. Looked up from germline, CDR1 is MDHEN and CDR2 is SYDVKM. The CDR3 totals 14 residues.

The V gene is TRBV20-1, the J gene TRBJ2-1, with D uncertain. The germline V gene has CDR1 DFQATT and CDR2 SNEGSKA (reference sequence). The CDR3 runs 12 residues. Trimming shortened V by 0 bases and J by 5 bases, and 5 bases separated the two germline ends. This CDR3 reads CSARDEHNEQFF. The CDR3 bases are TGCAGTGCTAGAGATGAACACAATGAGCAGTTCTTC.

This clonotype appeared a few times. The genes are TRBV3-1 and TRBJ2-1; D gene ambiguous. The CDR3 consists of 18 residues. The germline gives CDR1 LGHDT, CDR2 YNNKEL (reference sequence). Trimming stripped 1 base from V and 9 bases from J, with 25 bases between. DNA for the CDR3: TGTGCCAGCAGCCAAGTCCCCGCCGGCTTTTTAGCCCACTCTGAGCAGTTCTTC. This translates into CASSQVPAGFLAHSEQFF.

Ten or more counts support this clonotype. The chain combines TRBV18 with TRBJ2-5; D is possibly TRBD1 (5 bases). Germline V lookup: CDR1 KGHSH, CDR2 LQKENI. This CDR3 is built from 18 residues. With 0 bases removed from V and 3 bases from J, the gap between germline ends came to 20 bases. The CDR3 DNA reads as TGTGCCAGCTCACCACCGAGAATAGGAAGCAGGGTCGAAGAGACCCAGTACTTC. This translates into CASSPPRIGSRVEETQYF.

A few counts support this clonotype. CDR3 coding DNA: TGTGCCAGCAGTGAGGCCGGGGCGGGCAGATCACCCCTCCACTTT. Amino acids: CASSEAGAGRSPLHF. The chain couples TRBV25-1 to TRBJ1-6; D perhaps matches TRBD1 (5 bases). The CDR3 covers 15 residues. Germline CDR1 is MGHDK and CDR2 is SYGVNS. V was pared by 3 bases and J by 10 bases, with 16 bases between.

The table lists this clonotype with a few counts. One end of the junction is discordant with germline, which a read error may explain. The chain is built from TRBV2 and TRBJ2-4, with a possible D match to TRBD1 (5 bases). The CDR3 contains 11 residues. Germline CDR1 SNHLY, CDR2 FYNNEI. The CDR3 reads CASSLDSRKYF. The DNA for the CDR3 is TGTGCCAGCAGCCTTGACAGCCGGAAGTATTTC.

This clonotype was counted between two and nine times. The genes are TRBV12-3 or TRBV12-4 and TRBJ1-1, with D possibly being TRBD1 (6 bases). Trimming pared 8 bases from V and 4 bases from J, leaving 14 bases between. This CDR3 has 13 residues. This CDR3 is CASGGGLSTEAFF. CDR3 nucleotides: TGTGCCAGCGGGGGGGGGCTTAGCACTGAAGCTTTCTTT.

The chain links TRBV10-3 to TRBJ1-1, with a weak D call TRBD1 (5 bases). Trimming stripped 8 bases from V and 5 bases from J, with 15 bases between. This CDR3 has 13 amino acids. The germline V gene encodes CDR1 ENHRY and CDR2 SYGVKD. CDR3 in amino acids: CAISPGSQTEAFF. The DNA for the CDR3 is TGTGCCATCTCCCCAGGGAGTCAGACTGAAGCTTTCTTT.

The CDR3 DNA sequence: TGTGCCAGCACCGACCTAGCGGAATACACAGATACGCAGTATTTT. This gives the protein CASTDLAEYTDTQYF. The V call is TRBV28, the J call TRBJ2-3, with 7 bases identical to TRBD2. The trim removed 7 bases at V and 2 bases at J, leaving 9 bases unmatched. Looked up from germline, CDR1 is MDHEN and CDR2 is SYDVKM. This CDR3 comprises 15 residues.

This chain uses TRBV7-9 with TRBJ1-2; tentative D call: TRBD1 (5 bases). The CDR3 totals 18 residues. V was clipped by 5 bases and J by 8 bases, with 30 bases between them. Germline V gene sequence: CDR1 SEHNR, CDR2 FQNEAQ (reference sequence). The CDR3 reads CASSPLKGLSGQGEGYTF. In DNA, the CDR3 is TGTGCCAGCAGCCCGCTTAAAGGGCTTAGCGGCCAGGGAGAGGGCTACACCTTC.

This clonotype was picked up a small number of times. This chain connects TRBV12-3 or TRBV12-4 to TRBJ2-4; D perhaps matches TRBD1 (6 bases). This CDR3 is built from 13 residues. V was clipped by 7 bases and J by 1 base, with 8 bases between them. CDR3: CASNQGAKNIQYF. DNA of the CDR3: TGTGCCAGCAACCAGGGGGCCAAAAACATTCAGTACTTC.

The J gene is TRBJ2-6, the V gene TRBV19; D is ambiguous. The CDR3 runs to 17 residues. CDR1 and CDR2 from the germline V gene are LNHDA and SQIVND (reference sequence). Trimming removed 5 bases from V and 0 bases from J, with 14 bases in between. The CDR3 bases are TGTGCCAGTAGTGCCGGCCGCTCCTACTCTGGGGCCAACGTCCTGACTTTC. It specifies CASSAGRSYSGANVLTF.

The chain carries TRBV10-3 and TRBJ2-7, with D possibly TRBD2 on 5 matching bases. Trimming removed 4 bases at V and 2 bases at J, with 9 bases between. The CDR3 is 13 amino acids. CDR1 is ENHRY and CDR2 is SYGVKD in the germline V gene. The CDR3 region is CAISAGLPYEQYF. The CDR3 nucleotides read TGTGCCATCAGTGCCGGACTTCCCTACGAGCAGTACTTC.

This clonotype was found a few times. This chain joins TRBV29-1 and TRBJ2-3, with D tentatively TRBD2 (6 bases). Trimming removed 4 bases from V and 5 bases from J, with 22 bases in between. CDR3 size: 16 residues. Germline V gene sequence: CDR1 SQVTM, CDR2 ANQGSEA. The CDR3 DNA is TGCAGCGTTGTAGCGAGGATGAATCTAGCGCTAGATACGCAGTATTTT. This sequence encodes CSVVARMNLALDTQYF.

The chain carries TRBV9 and TRBJ1-3, with TRBD1 matching over 7 bases. The CDR3 covers 16 residues. The germline CDR1 and CDR2 sequences are SGDLS and YYNGEE. After removal of 0 bases from V and 2 bases from J, the junction contained 5 bases not matched to a gene. CDR3 coding DNA: TGTGCCAGCAGCGTAGCAGGGGGAACTGCTGGAAACACCATATATTTT. Its protein is CASSVAGGTAGNTIYF.

This rearrangement joins TRBV20-1 to TRBJ1-1; D gene unclear. This CDR3 has 14 residues. Trimming left V 2 bases short and J 3 bases short, with 13 bases between. CDR1 DFQATT and CDR2 SNEGSKA come from the germline V gene (reference sequence). The CDR3 region is CSARPRSFYTEAFF. CDR3 DNA: TGCAGTGCTAGACCCCGGTCATTCTACACTGAAGCTTTCTTT.

This clonotype was observed a few times. The gene calls are TRBV7-3 and TRBJ1-2; D gene ambiguous. V lost 2 bases and J 7 bases, leaving 17 bases between the germline ends. Germline V CDR1 and CDR2: SGHTA, FQGTGA. The CDR3 sequence is 15 residues long. The CDR3 sequence: CASSLFGSPTGGYTF. The DNA for the CDR3 is TGTGCCAGCAGCTTATTTGGCAGTCCGACGGGTGGCTACACCTTC.

This clonotype was counted a few times. The chain links TRBV25-1 to TRBJ2-7, with TRBD1 as a possible D gene (5 bases). The J call is uncertain, as TRBJ2-1 better fits the DNA end. Germline CDR1 and CDR2: MGHDK and SYGVNS. The CDR3 has 14 amino acids. The CDR3 sequence is CASSPNPKGNEQFF. In DNA form, the CDR3 reads TGTGCCAGCAGCCCCAACCCGAAGGGGAATGAGCAGTTCTTC.